The 31 T cell receptor beta chains given below trace back to one sample, sequenced in a study of blood T cell repertoires in COVID-19. Some clones are missing from TCRdb's copy, which holds only in-frame ones; the method was immunoSEQ multiplex PCR. The data show about 240,000 clones, approximately 90% seen once. Sequenced sample: PBMCs or T cells enriched from blood (not recorded which). The receptors originated from a woman in her thirties who had recovered from COVID-19.

This chain's CDR3 is CASSSWDTPRQAFF. DNA of the CDR3: TGTGCCAGCAGTTCTTGGGACACCCCGCGCCAAGCTTTCTTT. V and J are TRBV6-5 and TRBJ1-1, with D perhaps matching TRBD1 (6 bases). V shed 4 bases and J shed 9 bases, with 18 bases lying between them. This CDR3 spans 14 amino acids. Per germline, CDR1 MNHEY and CDR2 SVGAGI.

J is TRBJ1-3 and V is TRBV30; D uncertain. Looked up from germline, CDR1 is GTSNPN and CDR2 is SVGIG (reference sequence). With 2 bases removed from V and 0 bases from J, the gap between germline ends came to 11 bases. The CDR3 runs to 15 residues. The CDR3 DNA follows: TGTGCCTGGAGTTTGGGAGTGATCTCTGGAAACACCATATATTTT. As protein: CAWSLGVISGNTIYF.

The CDR3 is CASSLQHVLPTGNIQYF. CDR3 coding DNA: TGTGCCAGCAGCTTACAGCACGTTCTCCCAACGGGAAACATTCAGTACTTC. The rearrangement uses TRBV7-8 and TRBJ2-4, with D hard to call. Trimming removed 2 bases at V and 6 bases at J, with 20 bases between. This CDR3 comprises 17 residues. The germline CDR1 and CDR2 sequences are SGHVS and FQNEAQ.

This chain links TRBV16 with TRBJ1-1, with 9 bases aligning to TRBD1. Germline V gene lookup returns CDR1 KGHSY and CDR2 FQNENV. CDR3 length: 14 residues. Losses at the gene ends were 4 bases for V and 5 bases for J; bases not matched to a gene: 5. Here the CDR3 reads CASSPRTGETEAFF. The CDR3 nucleotides are TGTGCCAGCAGCCCCCGGACAGGGGAAACTGAAGCTTTCTTT.

The gene calls are TRBV3-1 (or the pseudogene TRBV3-2) and TRBJ2-7, with TRBD1 matching 11 bases. Germline V CDR1 and CDR2: LGHDT, YNNKEL (reference sequence). The CDR3 runs to 16 residues. The ends lost 4 bases at V and 5 bases at J; junction bases unmatched: 10. The CDR3 loop is CASSPPGTGGFHEQYF. The CDR3 nucleotides are TGTGCCAGCAGCCCACCCGGGACAGGGGGATTTCACGAGCAGTACTTC.

The chain uses TRBV19 and TRBJ1-5, with D unresolved. This CDR3 region has 13 residues. V was cut by 5 bases and J by 3 bases, with 8 bases left in between. Germline assignment: CDR1 LNHDA and CDR2 SQIVND (reference sequence). CDR3 in amino acids: CASSPGLNQPQHF. The CDR3 region has the DNA TGTGCCAGTAGTCCGGGTCTCAATCAGCCCCAGCATTTT.

V usage is TRBV11-2 and J usage is TRBJ1-2; D unresolved. Trimming left V 7 bases short and J 3 bases short, with 12 bases between. The germline CDR1 and CDR2 sequences are SGHAT and FQNNGV. The CDR3 has 13 amino acids. CDR3 bases: TGTGCCAGCATGGCGGGAGACTACTATGGCTACACCTTC. It specifies CASMAGDYYGYTF.

V gene TRBV7-8 combines with J gene TRBJ1-5; 7 nucleotides align to TRBD1. The J segment lost 3 bases and the V segment lost 5 bases, leaving 10 bases of the junction unmatched. There are 16 residues in the CDR3. The germline CDR1 and CDR2 sequences are SGHVS and FQNEAQ. CDR3 sequence: CASSPRRGQLNQPQHF. DNA for the CDR3: TGTGCCAGCAGCCCCCGTCGGGGACAGCTCAATCAGCCCCAGCATTTT.

V gene TRBV11-2 combines with J gene TRBJ1-1; D perhaps matches TRBD1 (5 bases). Germline CDR1 SGHAT, CDR2 FQNNGV. This CDR3 region has 12 residues. V gave up 5 bases and J gave up 10 bases, with 14 bases separating them. The CDR3, as DNA: TGTGCCAGCAGCCCAAGTGGGGGGGGAGCTTTCTTT. This encodes CASSPSGGGAFF.

The V call is TRBV30, the J call TRBJ2-1; D might be TRBD1 (6 bases). CDR3 length equals 13 residues. Trimming removed 4 bases from V and 1 base from J, with 8 bases in between. Looked up from germline, CDR1 is GTSNPN and CDR2 is SVGIG (reference sequence). The CDR3: CAWNQGSYNEQFF. The CDR3 nucleotides read TGTGCCTGGAATCAGGGGTCCTACAATGAGCAGTTCTTC.

The rearrangement joins TRBV5-1 to TRBJ1-2; D call uncertain. Trimming took off 0 bases at V and 5 bases at J, with 17 bases between the two ends. Germline loops: CDR1 SGHRS, CDR2 YFSETQ. The CDR3 is 16 residues long. CDR3 sequence (DNA): TGCGCCAGCAGCTTGGAGGTAGGCGGCAGCGCTTATGGCTACACCTTC. Translated, it gives CASSLEVGGSAYGYTF.

The gene calls are TRBV2 and TRBJ1-1; 8 nucleotides match TRBD1. CDR1 and CDR2 from the germline V gene are SNHLY and FYNNEI. J gave up 0 bases and V 6 bases, and 9 bases lay outside the gene matches. The CDR3 length is 16 residues. The CDR3 DNA is TGTGCCAGCAGCTCCGGGACAGGAGTCATGAACACTGAAGCTTTCTTT. Translating gives CASSSGTGVMNTEAFF.

The rearrangement links TRBV5-1 to TRBJ1-4; D unclear. The germline V gene has CDR1 SGHRS and CDR2 YFSETQ. The CDR3 is made up of 16 amino acids. The V and J ends lost 3 bases and 0 bases respectively, with 12 bases between them. This CDR3 is CASSSVPGATNEKLFF. In DNA form, the CDR3 reads TGCGCCAGCAGCTCGGTACCTGGAGCAACTAATGAAAAACTGTTTTTT.

Of note for this clone: Other nucleotide sequences from this sample produce the same CDR3. This chain joins TRBV7-2 and TRBJ1-1; D is unclear. This CDR3 spans 13 amino acids. V lost 5 bases, J lost 1 base, and 8 bases lay in between. CDR1 SGHTA and CDR2 FQGNSA come from the germline V gene. CDR3 nucleotides: TGTGCCAGCAGCCCTCTACGGAACACTGAAGCTTTCTTT. Its protein product is CASSPLRNTEAFF.

The rearrangement joins TRBV9 to TRBJ2-2; TRBD2 matches at 7 bases. Trimming at V came to 5 bases and at J to 8 bases, leaving 21 bases not matched to a gene. Germline V gene lookup returns CDR1 SGDLS and CDR2 YYNGEE. The CDR3 contains 18 residues. CDR3 DNA: TGTGCCAGCAGTCTCGGCCTGAAGCGGGGTATTCCCGGAGGGGAGCTGTTTTTT. As protein: CASSLGLKRGIPGGELFF.

The V gene is TRBV24-1, the J gene TRBJ1-2; 7 positions match TRBD1. The CDR3 totals 13 residues. Trimming removed 8 bases from V and 6 bases from J; junction bases left unmatched: 8. CDR1 and CDR2 from the germline V gene are KGHDR and SFDVKD. The CDR3, as DNA: TGTGCCACCACTACAGGGGCCGGGAATGGCTACACCTTC. Amino acid sequence: CATTTGAGNGYTF.

The J gene is TRBJ2-7, the V gene TRBV2; the match to TRBD2 covers 9 bases. Trimming cost V 3 bases and J 3 bases; bases outside gene matches: 9. The CDR3 spans 16 residues. CDR1 SNHLY and CDR2 FYNNEI come from the germline V gene. Written as DNA, the CDR3 is TGTGCCAGCAGTGAGGCTGGCGGGAGGGCCCACTACGAGCAGTACTTC. As protein: CASSEAGGRAHYEQYF.

This clone was seen just once. The chain is built from TRBV5-1 and TRBJ1-4; TRBD1 might be the D (6 bases). Germline CDR1 SGHRS, CDR2 YFSETQ. The V gene lost 3 bases and the J gene lost 7 bases, with 13 bases spanning the gap. The CDR3 length is 14 residues. CDR3 nucleotide sequence: TGCGCCAGCAGCTCAACGACAGGTGGTGAAAAACTGTTTTTT. Amino acids: CASSSTTGGEKLFF.

The table lists this clone with a count of one. V usage is TRBV5-6 and J usage is TRBJ1-1; D is perhaps TRBD1 (5 bases). Germline CDR1 and CDR2: SGHDT and YYEEEE. The V gene lost 1 base and the J gene lost 0 bases, with 16 bases spanning the gap. The CDR3 consists of 17 residues. DNA for the CDR3: TGTGCCAGCAGCTTGAGGTTGCGACAGCAGGTGAACACTGAAGCTTTCTTT. Its protein product is CASSLRLRQQVNTEAFF.

This clone showed up just a few times. The gene calls are TRBV20-1 and TRBJ1-5; the match to TRBD1 covers 7 bases. Germline CDR1 and CDR2: DFQATT and SNEGSKA (reference sequence). The J segment lost 7 bases and the V segment lost 3 bases, leaving 18 bases of the junction unmatched. The CDR3 has 17 amino acids. For the CDR3, the DNA is TGCAGTGCTAGTCTCCCCGGGACAGTCCCTGTACCCCAGCCCCAGCATTTT. It is translated as CSASLPGTVPVPQPQHF.

This chain connects TRBV19 to TRBJ1-2; a possible D gene is TRBD1 (5 bases). CDR1 is LNHDA, CDR2 SQIVND, per germline (reference sequence). This CDR3 has 12 amino acids. V shed 6 bases and J shed 7 bases, with 12 bases lying between them. CDR3 bases: TGTGCCAGTAGATCGGGGGGATCTGGCTACACCTTC. Translation: CASRSGGSGYTF.

This clone was counted a single time. The rearrangement joins TRBV30 to TRBJ1-1, with 8 nucleotides matching TRBD1. This CDR3 spans 14 amino acids. V lost 5 bases and J lost 1; bases outside the gene matches: 6. Germline V gene lookup returns CDR1 GTSNPN and CDR2 SVGIG (reference sequence). DNA of the CDR3: TGTGCCTGGGATCCGGGACAGGCGAACACTGAAGCTTTCTTT. Encoded protein: CAWDPGQANTEAFF.

V usage is TRBV29-1 and J usage is TRBJ2-1; no clear D gene. Trimming stripped 4 bases from V and 3 bases from J, with 7 bases between. The germline V gene has CDR1 SQVTM and CDR2 ANQGSEA. This CDR3 has 12 residues. CDR3 DNA: TGCAGCGTTGTTCCGGGCTACAATGAGCAGTTCTTC. Amino acid sequence: CSVVPGYNEQFF.

The chain couples TRBV28 to TRBJ2-7; TRBD2 matches 12 bases. The CDR3 consists of 17 residues. The V gene's germline CDR1 is MDHEN and CDR2 SYDVKM. V dropped 6 bases and J dropped 2; count of bases not matched to a gene: 11. CDR3 in amino acids: CASSYGLAGLLPYEQYF. CDR3 in DNA: TGTGCCAGCAGCTACGGACTAGCGGGACTATTACCCTACGAGCAGTACTTC.

Regarding this clone: With a much larger clone just one base away, this may be a read error. The chain links TRBV6-4 to TRBJ1-1; D uncertain. The CDR3 has 13 residues. V dropped 3 bases and J dropped 1 base, with 6 bases sitting between them. Germline CDR1 reads MRHNA; CDR2 reads SNTAGT. The CDR3 DNA is TGTGCCAGCAGTGAACAGCAGAACACTGAAGCTTTCTTT. It codes for CASSEQQNTEAFF.

The chain carries TRBV30 and TRBJ2-1; 11 bases align to TRBD2. The CDR3 is 16 residues long. Germline V gene lookup returns CDR1 GTSNPN and CDR2 SVGIG (reference sequence). V was clipped by 0 bases and J by 9 bases; unmatched bases: 10. The CDR3 protein is CAWSVAIAGGPREQFF. CDR3 sequence (DNA): TGTGCCTGGAGTGTAGCGATAGCGGGAGGGCCACGTGAGCAGTTCTTC.

V and J are TRBV13 and TRBJ2-7, with D tentatively TRBD1 (6 bases). Trimming left V 3 bases short and J 3 bases short, with 9 bases between. The length of the CDR3 is 13 residues. Germline V gene data show CDR1 as PRHDT and CDR2 as FYEKMQ (reference sequence). The CDR3 here is CASSLGRGYEQYF. The CDR3 DNA reads as TGTGCCAGCAGCTTGGGCAGGGGCTACGAGCAGTACTTC.

This clone has a single count. The chain's CDR3 is CASSVDPGARRETQYF. The CDR3 nucleotides are TGTGCCAGCAGCGTAGACCCAGGGGCCCGCAGGGAGACCCAGTACTTC. The genes are TRBV9 and TRBJ2-5; D is possibly TRBD1 (6 bases). Germline values: CDR1 SGDLS, CDR2 YYNGEE. This CDR3 comprises 16 residues. V was trimmed by 0 bases and J by 5 bases, leaving 17 bases between them. The whole variable domain, remainder taken from reference TRBV9 and TRBJ2-5, is DSGVTQTPKHLITATGQRVTLRCSPRSGDLSVYWYQQSLDQGLQFLIQYYNGEERAKGNILERFSAQQFPDLHSELNLSSLELGDSALYFCASSVDPGARRETQYFGPGTRLLVL.

The rearrangement joins TRBV5-1 to TRBJ1-6; perhaps TRBD1 as D (5 bases). Trimming took 0 bases from V and 8 from J, leaving 12 bases between them. Germline-derived CDR1 and CDR2 are SGHRS and YFSETQ. The length of the CDR3 is 15 residues. The CDR3 region is CASSLAGRADSPLHF. The CDR3 DNA reads as TGCGCCAGCAGCTTGGCGGGCAGGGCAGATTCACCCCTCCACTTT.

The chain recombines TRBV7-8 with TRBJ1-1, with D unclear. Trimming took 5 bases from V and 6 from J, leaving 10 bases between them. CDR3 size: 12 residues. Germline CDR1 is SGHVS and CDR2 is FQNEAQ. The CDR3 reads CASSPFGAEAFF. The DNA of the CDR3 is TGTGCCAGCAGCCCCTTCGGGGCTGAAGCTTTCTTT.

The genes are TRBV25-1 and TRBJ1-1; possibly TRBD1 for D (5 bases). Trimming took 1 base from V and 3 from J, leaving 12 bases between them. The V gene's germline CDR1 is MGHDK and CDR2 SYGVNS. The CDR3 extends over 15 amino acids. The CDR3 DNA sequence: TGTGCCAGCAGTGAATCCAGGGTAGGGGACACTGAAGCTTTCTTT. The encoded protein is CASSESRVGDTEAFF.